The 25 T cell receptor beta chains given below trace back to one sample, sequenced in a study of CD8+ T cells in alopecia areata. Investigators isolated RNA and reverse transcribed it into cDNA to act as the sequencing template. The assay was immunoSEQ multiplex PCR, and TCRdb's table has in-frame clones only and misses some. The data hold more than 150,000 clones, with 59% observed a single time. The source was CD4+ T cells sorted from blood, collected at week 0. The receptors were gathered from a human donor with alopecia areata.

This CDR3 is CASSLLKGGYTF. The CDR3 nucleotides read TGTGCCAGCAGCTTACTGAAGGGTGGCTACACCTTC. This rearrangement joins TRBV7-9 to TRBJ1-2; no clear D gene. The V and J ends lost 2 bases and 7 bases respectively, with 8 bases between them. Germline V gene lookup returns CDR1 SEHNR and CDR2 FQNEAQ (reference sequence). The CDR3 is made up of 12 amino acids.

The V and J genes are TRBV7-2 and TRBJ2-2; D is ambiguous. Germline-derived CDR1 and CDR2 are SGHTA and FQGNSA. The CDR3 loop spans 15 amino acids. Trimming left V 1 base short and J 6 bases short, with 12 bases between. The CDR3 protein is CASSLVPSVAGELFF. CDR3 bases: TGTGCCAGCAGCTTAGTTCCCAGCGTAGCCGGGGAGCTGTTTTTT. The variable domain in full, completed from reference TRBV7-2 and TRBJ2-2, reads GAGVSQSPSNKVTEKGKDVELRCDPISGHTALYWYRQSLGQGLEFLIYFQGNSAPDKSGLPSDRFSAERTGGSVSTLTIQRTQQEDSAVYLCASSLVPSVAGELFFGEGSRLTVL.

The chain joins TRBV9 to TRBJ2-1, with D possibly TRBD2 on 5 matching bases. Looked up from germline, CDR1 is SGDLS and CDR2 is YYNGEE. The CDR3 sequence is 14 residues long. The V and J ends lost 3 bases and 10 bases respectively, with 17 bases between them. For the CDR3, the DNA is TGTGCCAGCAGCGAGGCCGGGATGAGGGTAGAGCAGTTCTTC. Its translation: CASSEAGMRVEQFF.

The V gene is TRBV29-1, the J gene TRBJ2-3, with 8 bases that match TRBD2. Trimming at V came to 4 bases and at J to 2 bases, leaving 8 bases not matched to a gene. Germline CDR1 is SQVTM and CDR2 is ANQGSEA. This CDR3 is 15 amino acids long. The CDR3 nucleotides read TGCAGCGTTGTGACACTAGCGGTGACCACAGATACGCAGTATTTT. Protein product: CSVVTLAVTTDTQYF.

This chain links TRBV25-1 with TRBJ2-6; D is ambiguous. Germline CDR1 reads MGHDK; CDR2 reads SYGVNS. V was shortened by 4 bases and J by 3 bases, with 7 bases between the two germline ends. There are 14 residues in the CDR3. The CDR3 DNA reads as TGTGCCAGCAGTGCTGGGGTTGGGGCCAACGTCCTGACTTTC. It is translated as CASSAGVGANVLTF.

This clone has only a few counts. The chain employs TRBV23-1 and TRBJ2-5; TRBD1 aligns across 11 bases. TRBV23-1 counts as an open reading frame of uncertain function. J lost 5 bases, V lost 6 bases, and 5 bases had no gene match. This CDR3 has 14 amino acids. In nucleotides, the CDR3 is TGCGCCAGCAGACGGGACAGGGGGATGGAGACCCAGTACTTC. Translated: CASRRDRGMETQYF.

The DNA of the CDR3 is TGCAGCGTTGGAACGGCCGGGACCCAGTACTTC. It codes for CSVGTAGTQYF. This rearrangement joins TRBV29-1 to TRBJ2-5; no reliable D call. Germline CDR1 and CDR2: SQVTM and ANQGSEA. Trimming removed 4 bases from V and 7 bases from J, with 10 bases in between. There are 11 residues in the CDR3.

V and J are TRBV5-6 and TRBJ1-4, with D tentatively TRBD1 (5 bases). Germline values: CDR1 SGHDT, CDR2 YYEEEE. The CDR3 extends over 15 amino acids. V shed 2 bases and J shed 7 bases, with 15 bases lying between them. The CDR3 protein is CASSLWSQGSEKLFF. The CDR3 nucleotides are TGTGCCAGCAGCTTATGGTCCCAGGGAAGTGAAAAACTGTTTTTT.

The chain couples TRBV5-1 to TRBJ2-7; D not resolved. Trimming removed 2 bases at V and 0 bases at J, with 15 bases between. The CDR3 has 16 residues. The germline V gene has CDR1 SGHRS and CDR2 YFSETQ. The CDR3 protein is CASSFGLVGSSYEQYF. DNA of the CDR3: TGCGCCAGCAGCTTTGGGCTAGTGGGTAGCTCCTACGAGCAGTACTTC.

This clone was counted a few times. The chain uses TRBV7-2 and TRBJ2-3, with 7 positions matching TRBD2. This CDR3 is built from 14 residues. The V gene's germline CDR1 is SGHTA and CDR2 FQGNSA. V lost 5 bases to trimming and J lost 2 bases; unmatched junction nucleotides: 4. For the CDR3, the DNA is TGTGCCAGCAGCCCGCGGGGGATCACAGATACGCAGTATTTT. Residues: CASSPRGITDTQYF.

This CDR3 is CASSAPLYGGRTDTQYF. For the CDR3, the DNA is TGTGCCAGCAGTGCCCCCTTATACGGGGGGCGCACAGATACGCAGTATTTT. The chain carries TRBV2 and TRBJ2-3; D perhaps matches TRBD2 (7 bases). With 4 bases removed from V and 1 base from J, the gap between germline ends came to 18 bases. The length of the CDR3 is 17 residues. Germline V gene lookup returns CDR1 SNHLY and CDR2 FYNNEI.

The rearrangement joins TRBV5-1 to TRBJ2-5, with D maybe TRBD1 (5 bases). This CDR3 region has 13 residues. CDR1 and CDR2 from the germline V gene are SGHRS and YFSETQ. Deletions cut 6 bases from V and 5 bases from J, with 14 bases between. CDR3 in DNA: TGCGCCAGCAACGTGGGGCTAGAGGAGACCCAGTACTTC. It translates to CASNVGLEETQYF.

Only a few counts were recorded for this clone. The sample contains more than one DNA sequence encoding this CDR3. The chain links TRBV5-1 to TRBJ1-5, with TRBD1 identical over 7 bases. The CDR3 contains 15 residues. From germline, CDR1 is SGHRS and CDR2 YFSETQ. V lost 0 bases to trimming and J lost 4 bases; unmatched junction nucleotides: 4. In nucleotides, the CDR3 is TGCGCCAGCAGCTTGGGACAGGGAGGTAATCAGCCCCAGCATTTT. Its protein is CASSLGQGGNQPQHF.

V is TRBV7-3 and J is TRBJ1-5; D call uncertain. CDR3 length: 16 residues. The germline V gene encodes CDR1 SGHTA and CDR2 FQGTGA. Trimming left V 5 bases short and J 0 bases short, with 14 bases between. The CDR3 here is CASSQADGLSNQPQHF. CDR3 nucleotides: TGTGCCAGCAGCCAGGCCGACGGACTTAGCAATCAGCCCCAGCATTTT.

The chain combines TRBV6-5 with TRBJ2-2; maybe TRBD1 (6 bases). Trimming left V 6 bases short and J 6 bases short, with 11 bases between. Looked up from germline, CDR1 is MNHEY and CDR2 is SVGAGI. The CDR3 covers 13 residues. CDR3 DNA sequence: TGTGCCAGCAGCCAGAGACAGGCCGGGGAGCTGTTTTTT. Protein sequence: CASSQRQAGELFF.

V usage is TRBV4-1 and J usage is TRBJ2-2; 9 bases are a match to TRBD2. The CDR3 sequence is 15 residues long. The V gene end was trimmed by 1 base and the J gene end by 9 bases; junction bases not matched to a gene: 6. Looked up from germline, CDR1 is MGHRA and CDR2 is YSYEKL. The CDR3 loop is CASSQGEAGGRELFF. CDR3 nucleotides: TGCGCCAGCAGCCAAGGGGAAGCGGGGGGCCGGGAGCTGTTTTTT.

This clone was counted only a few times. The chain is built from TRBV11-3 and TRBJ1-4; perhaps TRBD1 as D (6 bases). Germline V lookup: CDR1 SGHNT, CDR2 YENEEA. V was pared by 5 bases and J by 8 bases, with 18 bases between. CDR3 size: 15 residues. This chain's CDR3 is CASSRQVAEGEKLFF. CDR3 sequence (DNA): TGTGCCAGCAGCAGACAGGTAGCGGAGGGCGAAAAACTGTTTTTT.

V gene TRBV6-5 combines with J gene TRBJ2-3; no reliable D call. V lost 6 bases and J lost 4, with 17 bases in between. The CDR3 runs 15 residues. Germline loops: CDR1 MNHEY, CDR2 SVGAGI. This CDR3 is CASRPYNFLADTQYF. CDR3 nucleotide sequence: TGTGCCAGCAGACCCTACAATTTCCTCGCAGATACGCAGTATTTT.

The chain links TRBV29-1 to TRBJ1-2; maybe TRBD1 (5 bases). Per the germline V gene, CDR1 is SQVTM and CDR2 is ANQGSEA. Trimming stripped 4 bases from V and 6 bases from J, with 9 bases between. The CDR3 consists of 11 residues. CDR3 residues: CSVGGDHGYTF. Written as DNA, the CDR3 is TGCAGCGTTGGGGGGGATCATGGCTACACCTTC.

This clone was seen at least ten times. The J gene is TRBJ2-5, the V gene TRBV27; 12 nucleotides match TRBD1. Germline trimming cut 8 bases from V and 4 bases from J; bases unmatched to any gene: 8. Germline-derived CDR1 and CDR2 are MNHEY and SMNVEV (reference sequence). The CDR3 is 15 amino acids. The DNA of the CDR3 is TGTGCCAGCGCTAGGGGGACAGGGGGCGTAGAGACCCAGTACTTC. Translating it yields CASARGTGGVETQYF.

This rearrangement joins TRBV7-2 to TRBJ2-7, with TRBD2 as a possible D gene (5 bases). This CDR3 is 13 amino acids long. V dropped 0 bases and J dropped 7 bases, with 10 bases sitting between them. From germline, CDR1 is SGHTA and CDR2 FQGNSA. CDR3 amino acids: CASSLAETREQYF. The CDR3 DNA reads TGTGCCAGCAGCTTAGCCGAAACTAGGGAGCAGTACTTC.

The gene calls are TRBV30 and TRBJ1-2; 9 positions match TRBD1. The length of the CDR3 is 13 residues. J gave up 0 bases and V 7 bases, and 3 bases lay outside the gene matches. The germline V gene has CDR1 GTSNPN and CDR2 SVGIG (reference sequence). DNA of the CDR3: TGTGCCTCCCGGGACAGGGCTAACTATGGCTACACCTTC. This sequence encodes CASRDRANYGYTF.

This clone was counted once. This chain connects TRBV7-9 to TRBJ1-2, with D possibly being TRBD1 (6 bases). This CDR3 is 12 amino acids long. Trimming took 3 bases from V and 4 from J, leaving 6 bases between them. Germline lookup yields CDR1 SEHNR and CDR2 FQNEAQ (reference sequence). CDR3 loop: CASSLTGYGYTF. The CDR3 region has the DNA TGTGCCAGCAGCTTGACAGGCTATGGCTACACCTTC.

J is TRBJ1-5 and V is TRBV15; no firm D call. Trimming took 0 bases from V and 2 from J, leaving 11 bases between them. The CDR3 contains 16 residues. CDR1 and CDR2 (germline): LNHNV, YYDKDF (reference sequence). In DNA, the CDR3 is TGTGCCACCAGCAGAGATCGGACCCCTCGCAATCAGCCCCAGCATTTT. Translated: CATSRDRTPRNQPQHF.

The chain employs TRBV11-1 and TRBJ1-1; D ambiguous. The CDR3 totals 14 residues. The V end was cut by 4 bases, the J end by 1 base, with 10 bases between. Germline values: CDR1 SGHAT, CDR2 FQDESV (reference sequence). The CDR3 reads CASSSRVGNTEAFF. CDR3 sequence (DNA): TGTGCCAGCAGCTCCAGAGTGGGGAACACTGAAGCTTTCTTT.